This T cell receptor (beta chain) was sequenced for a study of T cell responses to AZD1222 COVID-19 vaccine. The study's findings and limits: The breadth and depth of Spike-specific TCRs increased once two AZD1222 doses had been given.

Profiled with immunoSEQ multiplex PCR; TCRdb holds only in-frame clones, not every one. The sample includes about 170,000 clones, around nine tenths of them seen just once. Details on this clone: Antigen specificity is unknown.

The ends were cut back, 5 bases at V and 5 bases at J, with 16 bases in the middle. CDR1 is SGHVS, CDR2 FQNEAQ, per germline. CDR3 length equals 14 residues. The chain combines TRBV7-8 with TRBJ2-7; D unclear. The source material was peripheral blood, sampled on day 0 of AZD1222 vaccination. This TCR was recovered from an adult in good health. The CDR3: CASSLAVGRDEQYF. CDR3 DNA sequence: TGTGCCAGCAGCCTCGCCGTAGGAAGGGACGAGCAGTACTTC.